This TCR beta chain derives from a study of memory CD4+ T cells and cytomegalovirus serostatus. Study-wide results and limits: About 40% of the roughly 150 known CMV-associated TCRbeta sequences appeared in CD4+ memory. The CMV-associated TCR signature appears largely within the CD4+ memory repertoire.

The sort gate was single viable CD3+CD4+CD8-CD45RO+ cells for memory CD4+ T cells. CMV serostatus came from serum IgG against pp150, pp28, p38, p52. Trimming shortened V by 3 bases and J by 2 bases, and 10 bases separated the two germline ends. Germline V gene lookup returns CDR1 SGHRS and CDR2 YFSETQ. CDR3 length: 14 amino acids. Of note for this clone: The target antigen is unknown.

How the authors handled the data: After removing out-of-frame reads, over 2 million distinct TCRbeta sequences remained. Profiling relied on immunoSEQ multiplex PCR, and the TCRdb table lists in-frame clones only, not all of them. The V and J calls and clone size are taken from that table; D and trimming were inferred from the DNA. The sample holds around 32,000 clones, about 75% seen once. This receptor was identified in an adult in good health and CMV-seronegative. Some clones in this sample may be carry-over from other donors' samples. This chain uses TRBV5-1 with TRBJ2-3; no clear D gene. The sample comprised memory CD4+ T cells from blood. CDR3 DNA sequence: TGCGCCAGCAGCTACCAGCAACCCACAGATACGCAGTATTTT. Its translation is CASSYQQPTDTQYF.